A selection of T cell receptor beta chains follows, all from one sample in a study of T cells in Graves' hyperthyroidism and ophthalmopathy. TCRdb re-analysed the multiplex PCR reads in MiXCR, keeping a single row per CDR3 protein. This table holds about 570,000 distinct CDR3 sequences, about half found once. Sequencing was performed on peripheral blood or thyroid tissue (not recorded which). The receptors were gathered from an adult woman with Graves' disease, either hyperthyroidism or ophthalmopathy (not recorded which). The CDR3 runs from the conserved cysteine through the conserved F or W. Each record gives: CDR3 length, V gene, D gene, clone size, J gene, CDR3 protein, CDR3 DNA. A D gene is named only where the DNA matches it firmly. Clone size is given for some rows only: seen once, a few or many times, or a class if the clone is expanded.

cdr3_length: 11; v_call: TRBV7-9; d_call: NA; clone_size: few; j_call: TRBJ2-5; cdr3_aa: CASSAGETQYF; cdr3_nt: TGTGCCAGCAGCGCCGGAGAGACCCAGTACTTC
cdr3_length: 13; v_call: TRBV6-6; d_call: NA; clone_size: many; j_call: TRBJ2-5; cdr3_aa: CASSTDFQETQYF; cdr3_nt: TGTGCCAGCAGTACGGACTTCCAAGAGACCCAGTACTTC
cdr3_length: 13; v_call: TRBV12-3/TRBV12-4; d_call: TRBD1; clone_size: many; j_call: TRBJ1-5; cdr3_aa: CASRATGAQPQHF; cdr3_nt: TGTGCCAGCAGGGCTACAGGGGCTCAGCCCCAGCATTTT
cdr3_length: 13; v_call: TRBV28; d_call: NA; clone_size: many; j_call: TRBJ1-5; cdr3_aa: CASTLRPRQPQHF; cdr3_nt: TGTGCCAGCACCCTCCGTCCGCGTCAGCCCCAGCATTTT
cdr3_length: 14; v_call: TRBV9; d_call: NA; clone_size: few; j_call: TRBJ1-1; cdr3_aa: CASSVATGNTEAFF; cdr3_nt: TGTGCCAGCAGCGTAGCTACTGGAAACACTGAAGCTTTCTTT
cdr3_length: 13; v_call: TRBV19; d_call: NA; clone_size: NA; j_call: TRBJ1-6; cdr3_aa: CASSKQGIQPLHF; cdr3_nt: TGTGCCAGTAGTAAGCAGGGAATTCAACCCCTCCACTTT
cdr3_length: 14; v_call: TRBV28; d_call: NA; clone_size: NA; j_call: TRBJ2-7; cdr3_aa: CASSSTEGLLRQYF; cdr3_nt: TGTGCCAGCAGTTCCACCGAGGGTCTACTTCGGCAGTACTTC
cdr3_length: 11; v_call: TRBV29-1; d_call: NA; clone_size: few; j_call: TRBJ2-6; cdr3_aa: CSVGVLRVLTF; cdr3_nt: TGCAGCGTTGGGGTGCTTAGGGTCCTGACTTTC
cdr3_length: 13; v_call: TRBV7-9; d_call: TRBD1; clone_size: once; j_call: TRBJ2-2; cdr3_aa: CASRRQGAGELFF; cdr3_nt: TGTGCCAGCAGACGACAGGGAGCCGGGGAGCTGTTTTTT
cdr3_length: 14; v_call: TRBV7-3; d_call: NA; clone_size: many; j_call: TRBJ1-6; cdr3_aa: CASASGSSNSPLHF; cdr3_nt: TGTGCCAGCGCCAGCGGTTCCAGCAATTCACCCCTCCACTTT
cdr3_length: 16; v_call: TRBV25-1; d_call: NA; clone_size: many; j_call: TRBJ1-5; cdr3_aa: CASSERRGVPNQPQHF; cdr3_nt: TGTGCCAGCAGTGAAAGGCGAGGGGTCCCTAATCAGCCCCAGCATTTT
cdr3_length: 16; v_call: TRBV9; d_call: TRBD1; clone_size: NA; j_call: TRBJ2-7; cdr3_aa: CASSVPGQYRPYEQYF; cdr3_nt: TGTGCCAGCAGCGTTCCGGGACAGTACCGACCCTACGAGCAGTACTTC
cdr3_length: 12; v_call: TRBV7-9; d_call: NA; clone_size: NA; j_call: TRBJ2-1; cdr3_aa: CASSTRGRKQFF; cdr3_nt: TGTGCCAGCAGCACCAGAGGTCGGAAGCAGTTCTTC
cdr3_length: 10; v_call: TRBV19; d_call: NA; clone_size: many; j_call: TRBJ1-5; cdr3_aa: CASSWGPQHF; cdr3_nt: TGTGCCAGTAGTTGGGGACCCCAGCATTTT
cdr3_length: 15; v_call: TRBV29-1; d_call: NA; clone_size: many; j_call: TRBJ2-7; cdr3_aa: CSVKSYSSNEQEQYF; cdr3_nt: TGCAGCGTTAAATCGTACAGCTCGAACGAACAGGAGCAGTACTTC
cdr3_length: 15; v_call: TRBV5-6; d_call: TRBD1; clone_size: many; j_call: TRBJ1-6; cdr3_aa: CASSRSGTVNSPLHF; cdr3_nt: TGTGCCAGCAGCCGCTCCGGGACAGTTAATTCACCCCTCCACTTT
cdr3_length: 14; v_call: TRBV7-6; d_call: NA; clone_size: NA; j_call: TRBJ2-7; cdr3_aa: CASSHGTAPYEQYF; cdr3_nt: TGTGCCAGCAGCCATGGGACCGCTCCCTACGAGCAGTACTTC
cdr3_length: 13; v_call: TRBV2; d_call: NA; clone_size: many; j_call: TRBJ1-5; cdr3_aa: CASSDVRGQPQHF; cdr3_nt: TGTGCCAGCAGTGACGTTAGGGGTCAGCCCCAGCATTTT
cdr3_length: 15; v_call: TRBV7-6; d_call: NA; clone_size: NA; j_call: TRBJ2-7; cdr3_aa: CASYICSVLGNEQYF; cdr3_nt: NA
cdr3_length: 18; v_call: TRBV7-9; d_call: NA; clone_size: once; j_call: TRBJ2-6; cdr3_aa: CASSRPSMPGAGANVLTF; cdr3_nt: TGTGCCAGCAGCAGACCTTCGATGCCGGGAGCTGGGGCCAACGTCCTGACTTTC
cdr3_length: 14; v_call: TRBV10-2; d_call: TRBD2; clone_size: NA; j_call: TRBJ2-5; cdr3_aa: CASAGSGRGETQYF; cdr3_nt: TGCGCCAGCGCCGGGAGCGGGAGAGGTGAGACCCAGTACTTC
cdr3_length: 12; v_call: TRBV20-1; d_call: NA; clone_size: NA; j_call: TRBJ2-7; cdr3_aa: CSARGFSYEQYF; cdr3_nt: TGCAGTGCTAGAGGTTTCTCCTACGAGCAGTACTTC
cdr3_length: 13; v_call: TRBV7-9; d_call: NA; clone_size: NA; j_call: TRBJ1-1; cdr3_aa: CASSLAVRPEAFF; cdr3_nt: TGTGCCAGCAGCTTAGCTGTTAGACCTGAAGCTTTCTTT
cdr3_length: 17; v_call: TRBV20-1; d_call: NA; clone_size: NA; j_call: TRBJ1-5; cdr3_aa: CSAGASAELHSNQPQHF; cdr3_nt: TGCAGTGCTGGGGCTAGCGCAGAGTTACATAGCAATCAGCCCCAGCATTTT
cdr3_length: 17; v_call: TRBV15; d_call: TRBD1; clone_size: NA; j_call: TRBJ1-6; cdr3_aa: CATSRALPGTASSPLHF; cdr3_nt: TGTGCCACCAGCAGAGCCTTGCCCGGGACAGCGAGTTCACCCCTCCACTTT
cdr3_length: 13; v_call: TRBV10-3; d_call: NA; clone_size: many; j_call: TRBJ1-5; cdr3_aa: CATARDGNQPQHF; cdr3_nt: TGTGCCACCGCCCGGGACGGCAATCAGCCCCAGCATTTT